Sequencing of this TCR beta chain was carried out in a study of blood T cell repertoires in COVID-19. Source study methods: Amplification from reference gene primers served as the basis for estimated nucleated cell counts. This table comes from immunoSEQ multiplex PCR, and its TCRdb copy is limited to in-frame clones, with some not included. The DNA was the basis for D and trimming; V, J and clone size are from that table. The table shows fewer than 100,000 clones, with approximately 89% occurring only once. CDR1 and CDR2 from the germline V gene are SGHRS and YFSETQ. Trimming took off 4 bases at V and 4 bases at J, with 14 bases between the two ends. There are 14 residues in the CDR3.

The sequence was collected from a man aged 50-60 years with acute or convalescent COVID-19. This chain uses TRBV5-1 with TRBJ2-5; no clear D. Sequencing used peripheral blood. This chain's CDR3 is CASSPGKKGETQYF. The CDR3 DNA follows: TGCGCCAGCAGCCCGGGTAAGAAAGGAGAGACCCAGTACTTC.